Listed below are T cell receptor beta chains from one sample, sequenced in a study of T cell repertoires in cytomegalovirus infection. Using its own MiXCR run on the reads, TCRdb lists one record per CDR3 protein. In the table there are 85,000 to 130,000 distinct CDR3 sequences, 23% of which are singletons. Material: CD8+ T cells from PBMCs. Source of these receptors: a human donor in good health (CMV status not recorded). Some clones in this sample may be carry-over from other donors' samples. CDR3s include the opening cysteine and the closing phenylalanine or tryptophan. The D gene is left open where the match is weak. Size tells how often a clone was seen (once, few, many) or the class of an expanded clone, and some rows leave it out.

cdr3_aa: CASSVAGTSRDEQYF
cdr3_nt: TGTGCCAGCAGCGTGGCCGGGACCTCACGCGACGAGCAGTACTTC
cdr3_length: 15
clone_size: .
d_call: .
j_call: TRBJ2-7
v_call: TRBV9

cdr3_aa: CASSLDETSGEETQYF
cdr3_nt: TGTGCCAGCAGCTTAGATGAGACTAGCGGGGAAGAGACCCAGTACTTC
cdr3_length: 16
clone_size: .
d_call: TRBD2
j_call: TRBJ2-5
v_call: TRBV7-8

cdr3_aa: CASSLGLSSTDTQYF
cdr3_nt: TGTGCCAGCAGTTTGGGACTTTCTAGCACAGATACGCAGTATTTT
cdr3_length: 15
clone_size: .
d_call: .
j_call: TRBJ2-3
v_call: TRBV6-1

cdr3_aa: CASSRDTYNEQFF
cdr3_nt: TGTGCCAGCAGCAGGGACACCTACAATGAGCAGTTCTTC
cdr3_length: 13
clone_size: .
d_call: .
j_call: TRBJ2-1
v_call: TRBV5-4

cdr3_aa: CASSFQRERDNEQFF
cdr3_nt: TGTGCCAGCAGCTTCCAGCGGGAGAGGGACAATGAGCAGTTCTTC
cdr3_length: 15
clone_size: .
d_call: TRBD2
j_call: TRBJ2-1
v_call: TRBV5-4

cdr3_aa: CASSPKSSSGVTYEQYF
cdr3_nt: TGTGCCAGTAGTCCCAAATCCTCTAGCGGGGTCACCTACGAGCAGTACTTC
cdr3_length: 17
clone_size: few
d_call: TRBD2
j_call: TRBJ2-7
v_call: TRBV19

cdr3_aa: CASTQGEATNNQPQHF
cdr3_nt: TGTGCCAGCACCCAGGGGGAAGCAACCAACAATCAGCCCCAGCATTTT
cdr3_length: 16
clone_size: .
d_call: TRBD1
j_call: TRBJ1-5
v_call: TRBV28

cdr3_aa: CSARDPDGPTLVEAFF
cdr3_nt: TGCAGTGCTAGAGACCCGGACGGACCTACCCTAGTTGAAGCTTTCTTT
cdr3_length: 16
clone_size: .
d_call: .
j_call: TRBJ1-1
v_call: TRBV20-1

cdr3_aa: CASSPGQGRTEAFF
cdr3_nt: TGTGCCAGCAGCCCGGGACAGGGTCGCACTGAAGCTTTCTTT
cdr3_length: 14
clone_size: many
d_call: TRBD1
j_call: TRBJ1-1
v_call: TRBV7-9

cdr3_aa: CASSGPGGKEAFF
cdr3_nt: TGTGCCAGCAGCGGACCGGGAGGAAAAGAAGCTTTCTTT
cdr3_length: 13
clone_size: many
d_call: .
j_call: TRBJ1-1
v_call: TRBV7-9

cdr3_aa: CASSVDPVPASTDTQYF
cdr3_nt: TGTGCCAGCAGCGTAGACCCCGTGCCCGCTAGCACAGATACGCAGTATTTT
cdr3_length: 17
clone_size: few
d_call: .
j_call: TRBJ2-3
v_call: TRBV9

cdr3_aa: CASQEGLAGLSTDTQYF
cdr3_nt: TGTGCCAGCCAAGAAGGACTAGCGGGCCTAAGCACAGATACGCAGTATTTT
cdr3_length: 17
clone_size: .
d_call: TRBD2
j_call: TRBJ2-3
v_call: TRBV2

cdr3_aa: CASRTIFRQGISSPLHF
cdr3_nt: TGTGCCAGCAGAACTATTTTCCGACAGGGGATCAGTTCACCCCTCCACTTT
cdr3_length: 17
clone_size: .
d_call: TRBD1
j_call: TRBJ1-6
v_call: TRBV6-1

cdr3_aa: CASKTDYTEAFF
cdr3_nt: TGTGCCAGTAAGACAGACTACACTGAAGCTTTCTTT
cdr3_length: 12
clone_size: .
d_call: .
j_call: TRBJ1-1
v_call: TRBV28

cdr3_aa: CASINSQGSPYGYTF
cdr3_nt: TGTGCCAGCATTAACTCCCAAGGGAGCCCCTATGGCTACACCTTC
cdr3_length: 15
clone_size: few
d_call: .
j_call: TRBJ1-2
v_call: TRBV12-3/TRBV12-4

cdr3_aa: CASSQEEGGSQPQHF
cdr3_nt: TGTGCCAGCAGCCAAGAGGAAGGGGGCTCTCAGCCCCAGCATTTT
cdr3_length: 15
clone_size: few
d_call: TRBD1
j_call: TRBJ1-5
v_call: TRBV4-2

cdr3_aa: CASSPPHSNNEQFF
cdr3_nt: TGTGCCAGCTCACCACCCCACAGTAACAATGAGCAGTTCTTC
cdr3_length: 14
clone_size: .
d_call: .
j_call: TRBJ2-1
v_call: TRBV18

cdr3_aa: CASSQYGTLAGYNEQFF
cdr3_nt: TGCGCCAGCAGCCAATATGGGACACTAGCGGGATACAATGAGCAGTTCTTC
cdr3_length: 17
clone_size: .
d_call: TRBD2
j_call: TRBJ2-1
v_call: TRBV4-1

cdr3_aa: CASSPHSAGGGANVLTF
cdr3_nt: TGTGCCAGTAGTCCCCACTCCGCCGGGGGAGGGGCCAACGTCCTGACTTTC
cdr3_length: 17
clone_size: .
d_call: .
j_call: TRBJ2-6
v_call: TRBV19

cdr3_aa: CASSLSTGDSPLHF
cdr3_nt: TGTGCCAGCAGCTTGAGTACGGGGGATTCACCCCTCCACTTT
cdr3_length: 14
clone_size: many
d_call: .
j_call: TRBJ1-6
v_call: TRBV7-9

cdr3_aa: CASSADVGLGADTQYF
cdr3_nt: TGTGCCAGCAGCGCAGACGTGGGGTTGGGGGCAGATACGCAGTATTTT
cdr3_length: 16
clone_size: .
d_call: .
j_call: TRBJ2-3
v_call: TRBV7-6

cdr3_aa: CASSRTSGSSDTQYF
cdr3_nt: TGTGCCAGCAGCCGGACTAGCGGGAGTAGTGATACGCAGTATTTT
cdr3_length: 15
clone_size: many
d_call: TRBD2
j_call: TRBJ2-3
v_call: TRBV7-2

cdr3_aa: CASSLGLAGAGSDTQYF
cdr3_nt: TGTGCCAGCAGCCTGGGACTAGCGGGAGCTGGCTCAGATACGCAGTATTTT
cdr3_length: 17
clone_size: many
d_call: TRBD2
j_call: TRBJ2-3
v_call: TRBV7-8

cdr3_aa: CASSDLSGTWEGAPGYTF
cdr3_nt: TGTGCCAGCAGTGACCTGAGCGGGACATGGGAAGGGGCTCCTGGCTACACCTTC
cdr3_length: 18
clone_size: many
d_call: .
j_call: TRBJ1-2
v_call: TRBV12-3/TRBV12-4

cdr3_aa: CASAQDGSSYNEQFF
cdr3_nt: TGTGCTAGTGCCCAGGACGGGAGCTCCTACAATGAGCAGTTCTTC
cdr3_length: 15
clone_size: many
d_call: .
j_call: TRBJ2-1
v_call: TRBV12-5

cdr3_aa: CASSLSGMGEQYF
cdr3_nt: TGTGCCAGCAGTTTGAGTGGGATGGGCGAGCAGTACTTC
cdr3_length: 13
clone_size: few
d_call: .
j_call: TRBJ2-7
v_call: TRBV27

cdr3_aa: CAWSVTGARPQHF
cdr3_nt: TGTGCCTGGAGTGTTACAGGAGCCCGGCCCCAGCATTTT
cdr3_length: 13
clone_size: .
d_call: .
j_call: TRBJ1-5
v_call: TRBV30

cdr3_aa: CASSFSVGLSTDTQYF
cdr3_nt: TGTGCCAGCAGCTTTTCAGTGGGACTGAGCACAGATACGCAGTATTTT
cdr3_length: 16
clone_size: .
d_call: .
j_call: TRBJ2-3
v_call: TRBV5-5

cdr3_aa: CASPPLAGGLGDTQYF
cdr3_nt: TGTGCCTCCCCCCCGTTGGCGGGAGGCCTCGGGGATACGCAGTATTTT
cdr3_length: 16
clone_size: many
d_call: TRBD2
j_call: TRBJ2-3
v_call: TRBV7-9

cdr3_aa: CSAKYGSVNEQFF
cdr3_nt: TGCAGTGCTAAGTACGGGAGTGTTAATGAGCAGTTCTTC
cdr3_length: 13
clone_size: .
d_call: .
j_call: TRBJ2-1
v_call: TRBV20-1

cdr3_aa: CSARHSGRASNEQFF
cdr3_nt: TGCAGTGCTAGACATAGCGGGAGGGCCTCAAATGAGCAGTTCTTC
cdr3_length: 15
clone_size: .
d_call: TRBD2
j_call: TRBJ2-1
v_call: TRBV20-1

cdr3_aa: CASSEMQPQHF
cdr3_nt: TGTGCCAGCAGTGAAATGCAGCCCCAGCATTTT
cdr3_length: 11
clone_size: few
d_call: .
j_call: TRBJ1-5
v_call: TRBV6-1

cdr3_aa: CASSQDHRANTGELFF
cdr3_nt: TGTGCCAGCAGCCAAGATCACAGGGCGAACACCGGGGAGCTGTTTTTT
cdr3_length: 16
clone_size: few
d_call: .
j_call: TRBJ2-2
v_call: TRBV14

cdr3_aa: CASSNNEQFF
cdr3_nt: TGTGCCAGCAGCAACAATGAGCAGTTCTTC
cdr3_length: 10
clone_size: .
d_call: .
j_call: TRBJ2-1
v_call: TRBV28

cdr3_aa: CASSLISGWRDWKAGELFF
cdr3_nt: TGTGCCAGCAGTTTGATTTCGGGTTGGCGGGACTGGAAAGCCGGGGAGCTGTTTTTT
cdr3_length: 19
clone_size: many
d_call: .
j_call: TRBJ2-2
v_call: TRBV28

cdr3_aa: CASSYGSEADTQYF
cdr3_nt: TGTGCCAGCAGTTACGGCAGTGAGGCAGATACGCAGTATTTT
cdr3_length: 14
clone_size: .
d_call: .
j_call: TRBJ2-3
v_call: TRBV6-2/TRBV6-3

cdr3_aa: CASSPSTHSYEQYF
cdr3_nt: TGTGCCAGCAGCCCGAGTACTCATTCCTACGAGCAGTACTTC
cdr3_length: 14
clone_size: few
d_call: .
j_call: TRBJ2-7
v_call: TRBV7-9

cdr3_aa: CASSLGPRGSNQPQHF
cdr3_nt: TGCGCCAGCAGCTTGGGGCCCAGGGGGAGCAATCAGCCCCAGCATTTT
cdr3_length: 16
clone_size: .
d_call: TRBD1
j_call: TRBJ1-5
v_call: TRBV5-1

cdr3_aa: CASSPGQGKAKETQYF
cdr3_nt: TGTGCCAGCAGCCCGGGGCAGGGAAAAGCTAAAGAGACCCAGTACTTC
cdr3_length: 16
clone_size: .
d_call: .
j_call: TRBJ2-5
v_call: TRBV7-3

cdr3_aa: CASSLAVSGLRSYEQYF
cdr3_nt: TGTGCCAGCAGCTTAGCGGTAAGCGGGCTGCGCTCCTACGAGCAGTACTTC
cdr3_length: 17
clone_size: .
d_call: .
j_call: TRBJ2-7
v_call: TRBV7-9

cdr3_aa: CASSKRLRDSPSTNEKLLF
cdr3_nt: TGTGCCAGCAGCAAACGGCTCCGGGACAGCCCCTCGACTAATGAAAAACTGTTGTTT
cdr3_length: 19
clone_size: .
d_call: TRBD1
j_call: TRBJ1-4
v_call: TRBV7-9

cdr3_aa: CSARTESNQPQHF
cdr3_nt: TGCAGTGCCAGGACAGAAAGCAATCAGCCCCAGCATTTT
cdr3_length: 13
clone_size: .
d_call: .
j_call: TRBJ1-5
v_call: TRBV20-1

cdr3_aa: CASKLAGNTGELFF
cdr3_nt: TGTGCCAGCAAACTAGCGGGGAACACCGGGGAGCTGTTTTTT
cdr3_length: 14
clone_size: once
d_call: TRBD2
j_call: TRBJ2-2
v_call: TRBV28

cdr3_aa: CASNTDPGFGGANVLTF
cdr3_nt: TGTGCCAGCAACACCGATCCGGGGTTCGGGGGGGCCAACGTCCTGACTTTC
cdr3_length: 17
clone_size: few
d_call: .
j_call: TRBJ2-6
v_call: TRBV28

cdr3_aa: CASTEDPKPSGEQYF
cdr3_nt: TGTGCCAGCACCGAAGATCCTAAACCCTCCGGGGAGCAGTACTTC
cdr3_length: 15
clone_size: .
d_call: .
j_call: TRBJ2-7
v_call: TRBV2

cdr3_aa: CASSVDGSGYNEQFF
cdr3_nt: TGTGCCAGCAGCGTAGACGGGAGTGGTTACAATGAGCAGTTCTTC
cdr3_length: 15
clone_size: .
d_call: .
j_call: TRBJ2-1
v_call: TRBV9

cdr3_aa: CASNEIGQLDTQYF
cdr3_nt: TGTGCCAGTAACGAGATAGGTCAATTAGATACGCAGTATTTT
cdr3_length: 14
clone_size: .
d_call: .
j_call: TRBJ2-3
v_call: TRBV7-2

cdr3_aa: CASSQDSSGSADTQYF
cdr3_nt: TGCGCCAGCAGCCAAGATTCTAGCGGGAGTGCAGATACGCAGTATTTT
cdr3_length: 16
clone_size: .
d_call: TRBD2
j_call: TRBJ2-3
v_call: TRBV4-3

cdr3_aa: CASSIDELAGLYEQYF
cdr3_nt: TGTGCCAGTAGTATAGATGAACTAGCGGGACTCTACGAGCAGTACTTC
cdr3_length: 16
clone_size: many
d_call: TRBD2
j_call: TRBJ2-7
v_call: TRBV19

cdr3_aa: CSAREATSSYEQYF
cdr3_nt: TGCAGTGCTAGAGAGGCCACGAGCTCCTACGAGCAGTACTTC
cdr3_length: 14
clone_size: .
d_call: .
j_call: TRBJ2-7
v_call: TRBV20-1

cdr3_aa: CASSPSGPSYEQYF
cdr3_nt: TGTGCCAGCAGCCCTAGTGGTCCTAGCTACGAGCAGTACTTC
cdr3_length: 14
clone_size: many
d_call: .
j_call: TRBJ2-7
v_call: TRBV7-2

cdr3_aa: CATRSGREPGELFF
cdr3_nt: TGTGCCACCAGAAGCGGCCGCGAACCCGGGGAGCTGTTTTTT
cdr3_length: 14
clone_size: .
d_call: .
j_call: TRBJ2-2
v_call: TRBV15

cdr3_aa: CSVVGGQLPYEQYF
cdr3_nt: TGCAGCGTTGTCGGGGGACAGCTTCCCTACGAGCAGTACTTC
cdr3_length: 14
clone_size: few
d_call: .
j_call: TRBJ2-7
v_call: TRBV29-1

cdr3_aa: CASSLSGYTDTQYF
cdr3_nt: TGTGCCAGCAGTTTATCAGGGTACACAGATACGCAGTATTTT
cdr3_length: 14
clone_size: .
d_call: .
j_call: TRBJ2-3
v_call: TRBV27

cdr3_aa: CASSQTGTSSAYEQYF
cdr3_nt: TGTGCCAGCAGCCAAACCGGGACTAGCAGCGCCTACGAGCAGTACTTC
cdr3_length: 16
clone_size: few
d_call: TRBD2
j_call: TRBJ2-7
v_call: TRBV4-2